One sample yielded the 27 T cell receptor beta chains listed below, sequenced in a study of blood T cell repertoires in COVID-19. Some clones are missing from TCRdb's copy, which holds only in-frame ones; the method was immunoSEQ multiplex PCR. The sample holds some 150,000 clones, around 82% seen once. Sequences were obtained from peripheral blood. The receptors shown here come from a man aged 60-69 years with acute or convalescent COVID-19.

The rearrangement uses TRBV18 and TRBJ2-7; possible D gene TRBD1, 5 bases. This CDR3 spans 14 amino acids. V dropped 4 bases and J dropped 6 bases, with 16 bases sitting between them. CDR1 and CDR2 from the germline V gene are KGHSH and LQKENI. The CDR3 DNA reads TGTGCCAGCTCACTCTACACCGACAGTCGCGAGCAGTACTTC. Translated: CASSLYTDSREQYF. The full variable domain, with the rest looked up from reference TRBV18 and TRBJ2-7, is NAGVMQNPRHLVRRRGQEARLRCSPMKGHSHVYWYRQLPEEGLKFMVYLQKENIIDESGMPKERFSAEFPKEGPSILRIQQVVRGDSAAYFCASSLYTDSREQYFGPGTRLTVT.

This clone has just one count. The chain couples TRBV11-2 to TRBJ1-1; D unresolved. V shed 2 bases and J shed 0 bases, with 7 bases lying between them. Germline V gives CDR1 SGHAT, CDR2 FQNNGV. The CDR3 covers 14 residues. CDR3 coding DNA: TGTGCCAGCAGCTTAACCCAGGTGAACACTGAAGCTTTCTTT. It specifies CASSLTQVNTEAFF.

CDR3 amino acids: CASSPQGQGGEKLFF. CDR3 in DNA: TGTGCCAGCAGCCCCCAGGGACAGGGGGGTGAAAAACTGTTTTTT. The gene calls are TRBV3-1 (or the pseudogene TRBV3-2) and TRBJ1-4; 11 bases agree with TRBD1. The CDR3 contains 15 residues. CDR1 is LGHDT, CDR2 YNNKEL, per germline (reference sequence). V dropped 4 bases and J dropped 7; count of bases not matched to a gene: 5.

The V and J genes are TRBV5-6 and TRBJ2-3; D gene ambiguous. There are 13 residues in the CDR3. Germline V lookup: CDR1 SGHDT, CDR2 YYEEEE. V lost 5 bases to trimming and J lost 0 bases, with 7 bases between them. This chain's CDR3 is CASSLGSTDTQYF. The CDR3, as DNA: TGTGCCAGCAGTCTAGGAAGCACAGATACGCAGTATTTT.

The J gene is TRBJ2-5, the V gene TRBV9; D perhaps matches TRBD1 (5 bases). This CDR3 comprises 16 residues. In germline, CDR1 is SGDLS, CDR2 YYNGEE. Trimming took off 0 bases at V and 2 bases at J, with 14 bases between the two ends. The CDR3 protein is CASSVATGRSQETQYF. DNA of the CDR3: TGTGCCAGCAGCGTAGCAACAGGCCGCTCTCAAGAGACCCAGTACTTC.

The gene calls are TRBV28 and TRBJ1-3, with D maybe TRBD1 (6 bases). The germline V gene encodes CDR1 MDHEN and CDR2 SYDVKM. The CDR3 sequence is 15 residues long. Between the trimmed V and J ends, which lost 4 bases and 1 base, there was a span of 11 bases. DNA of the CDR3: TGTGCCAGCAGTTCTGGACAGAGTTCTGGAAACACCATATATTTT. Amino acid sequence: CASSSGQSSGNTIYF.

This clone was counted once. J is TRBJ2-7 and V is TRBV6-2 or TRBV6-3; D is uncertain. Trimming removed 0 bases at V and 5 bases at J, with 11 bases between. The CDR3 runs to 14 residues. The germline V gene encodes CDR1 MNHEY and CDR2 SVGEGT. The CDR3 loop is CASSYSDYQNEQYF. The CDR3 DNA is TGTGCCAGCAGTTACTCAGATTACCAGAACGAGCAGTACTTC.

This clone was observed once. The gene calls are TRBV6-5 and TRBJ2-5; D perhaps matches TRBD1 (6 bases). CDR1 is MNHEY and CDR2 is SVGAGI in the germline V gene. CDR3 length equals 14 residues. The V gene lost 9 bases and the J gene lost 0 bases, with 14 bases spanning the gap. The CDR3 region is CASWEQGNQETQYF. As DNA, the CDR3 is TGTGCCAGTTGGGAACAGGGTAACCAAGAGACCCAGTACTTC.

The CDR3 reads CASSFGLAGYEQYF. The CDR3, as DNA: TGTGCCAGCAGCTTCGGACTAGCGGGCTACGAGCAGTACTTC. The chain couples TRBV11-1 to TRBJ2-7, with 11 bases lining up with TRBD2. This CDR3 region has 14 residues. CDR1 and CDR2 from the germline V gene are SGHAT and FQDESV (reference sequence). The V segment lost 3 bases and the J segment 3 bases; nucleotides outside the gene matches: 1.

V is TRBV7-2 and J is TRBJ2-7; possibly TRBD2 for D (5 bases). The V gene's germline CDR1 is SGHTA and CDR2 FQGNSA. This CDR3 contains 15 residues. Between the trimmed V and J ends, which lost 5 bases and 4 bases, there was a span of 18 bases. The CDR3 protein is CASSASPGTRYEQYF. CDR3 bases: TGTGCCAGCAGCGCTAGCCCAGGCACACGGTACGAGCAGTACTTC.

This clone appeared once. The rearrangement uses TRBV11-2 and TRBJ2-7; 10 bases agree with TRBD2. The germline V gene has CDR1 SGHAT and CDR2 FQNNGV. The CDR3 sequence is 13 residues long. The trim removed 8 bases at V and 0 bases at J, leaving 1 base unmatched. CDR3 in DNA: TGTGCCAGCGGACTAGCGGACTCCTACGAGCAGTACTTC. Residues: CASGLADSYEQYF.

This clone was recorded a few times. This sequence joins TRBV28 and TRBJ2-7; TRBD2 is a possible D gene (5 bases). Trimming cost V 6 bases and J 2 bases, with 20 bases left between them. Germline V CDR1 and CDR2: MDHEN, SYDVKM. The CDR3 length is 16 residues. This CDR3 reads CASRPDQNRGTYEQYF. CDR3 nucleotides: TGTGCCAGCAGGCCCGACCAAAACAGAGGGACCTACGAGCAGTACTTC.

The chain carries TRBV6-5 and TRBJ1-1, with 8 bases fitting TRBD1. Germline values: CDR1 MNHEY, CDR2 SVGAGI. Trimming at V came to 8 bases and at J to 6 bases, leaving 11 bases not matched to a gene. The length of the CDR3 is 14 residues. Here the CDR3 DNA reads TGTGCCAGCTTTACCCTTATGACAGGGGCTGAAGCTTTCTTT. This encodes CASFTLMTGAEAFF.

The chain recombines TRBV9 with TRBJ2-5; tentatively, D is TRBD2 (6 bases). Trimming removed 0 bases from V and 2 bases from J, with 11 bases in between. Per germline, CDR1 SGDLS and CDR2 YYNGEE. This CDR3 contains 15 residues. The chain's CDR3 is CASSVGAGLQETQYF. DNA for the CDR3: TGTGCCAGCAGCGTAGGGGCGGGATTACAAGAGACCCAGTACTTC.

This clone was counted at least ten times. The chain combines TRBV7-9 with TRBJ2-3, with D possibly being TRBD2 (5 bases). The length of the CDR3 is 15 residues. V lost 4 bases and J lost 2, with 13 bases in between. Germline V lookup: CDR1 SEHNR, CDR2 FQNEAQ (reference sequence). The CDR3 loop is CASSYTLDPTDTQYF. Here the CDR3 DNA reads TGTGCCAGCAGCTACACACTAGACCCCACAGATACGCAGTATTTT.

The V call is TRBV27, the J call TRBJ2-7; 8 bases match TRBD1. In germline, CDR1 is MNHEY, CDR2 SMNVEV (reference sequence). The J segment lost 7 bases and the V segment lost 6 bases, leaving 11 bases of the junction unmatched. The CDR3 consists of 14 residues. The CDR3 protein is CASRDRARSGEQYF. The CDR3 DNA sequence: TGTGCCAGCAGGGACAGGGCAAGGAGCGGAGAGCAGTACTTC.

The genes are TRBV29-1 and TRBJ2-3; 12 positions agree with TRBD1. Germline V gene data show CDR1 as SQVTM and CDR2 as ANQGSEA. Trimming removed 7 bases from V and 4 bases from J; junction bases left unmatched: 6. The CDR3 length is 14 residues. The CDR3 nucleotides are TGCAGCGGTGCGGGACAGGGGGCATCAGATACGCAGTATTTT. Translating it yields CSGAGQGASDTQYF.

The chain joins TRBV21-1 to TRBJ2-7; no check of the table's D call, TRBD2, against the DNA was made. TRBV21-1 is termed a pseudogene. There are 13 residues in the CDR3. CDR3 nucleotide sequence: TGTGCCTGCGGGTCTAGCGGGAGCTACGAGCAGTACTTC. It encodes CACGSSGSYEQYF.

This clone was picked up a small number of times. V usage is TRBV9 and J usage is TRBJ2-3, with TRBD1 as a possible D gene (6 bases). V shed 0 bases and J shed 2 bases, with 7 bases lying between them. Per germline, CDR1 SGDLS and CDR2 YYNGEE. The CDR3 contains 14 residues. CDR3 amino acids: CASSVEGVTDTQYF. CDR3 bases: TGTGCCAGCAGCGTAGAGGGGGTCACAGATACGCAGTATTTT.

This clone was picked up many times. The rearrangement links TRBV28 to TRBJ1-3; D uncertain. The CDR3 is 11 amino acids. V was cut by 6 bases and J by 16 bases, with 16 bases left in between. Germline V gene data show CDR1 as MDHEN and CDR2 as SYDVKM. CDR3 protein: CASSPLGALYF. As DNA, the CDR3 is TGTGCCAGCAGCCCCCTCGGAGCCCTCTATTTT. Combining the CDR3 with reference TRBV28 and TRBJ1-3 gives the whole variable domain DVKVTQSSRYLVKRTGEKVFLECVQDMDHENMFWYRQDPGLGLRLIYFSYDVKMKEKGDIPEGYSVSREKKERFSLILESASTNQTSMYLCASSPLGALYFGEGSWLTVV.

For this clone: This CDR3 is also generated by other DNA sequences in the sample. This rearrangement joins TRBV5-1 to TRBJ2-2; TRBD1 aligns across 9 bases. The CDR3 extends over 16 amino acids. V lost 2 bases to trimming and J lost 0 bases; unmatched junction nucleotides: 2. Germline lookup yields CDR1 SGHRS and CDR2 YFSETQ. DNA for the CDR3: TGCGCCAGCAGCTTTACAGGGGGCCCGAACACCGGGGAGCTGTTTTTT. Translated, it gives CASSFTGGPNTGELFF. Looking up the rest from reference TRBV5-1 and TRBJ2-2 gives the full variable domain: KAGVTQTPRYLIKTRGQQVTLSCSPISGHRSVSWYQQTPGQGLQFLFEYFSETQRNKGNFPGRFSGRQFSNSRSEMNVSTLELGDSALYLCASSFTGGPNTGELFFGEGSRLTVL.

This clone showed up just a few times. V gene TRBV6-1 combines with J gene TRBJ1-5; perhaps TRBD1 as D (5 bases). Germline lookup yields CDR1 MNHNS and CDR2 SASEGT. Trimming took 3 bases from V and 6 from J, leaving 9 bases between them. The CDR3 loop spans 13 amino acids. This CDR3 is CASSDQGSQPQHF. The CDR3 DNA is TGTGCCAGCAGTGACCAGGGTTCTCAGCCCCAGCATTTT.

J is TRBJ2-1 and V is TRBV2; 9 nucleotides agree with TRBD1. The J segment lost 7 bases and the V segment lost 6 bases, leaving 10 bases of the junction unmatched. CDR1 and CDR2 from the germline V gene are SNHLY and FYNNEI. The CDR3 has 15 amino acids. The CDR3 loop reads CASRGATGGRNEQFF. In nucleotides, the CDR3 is TGTGCCAGCAGGGGGGCCACAGGGGGCCGGAATGAGCAGTTCTTC.

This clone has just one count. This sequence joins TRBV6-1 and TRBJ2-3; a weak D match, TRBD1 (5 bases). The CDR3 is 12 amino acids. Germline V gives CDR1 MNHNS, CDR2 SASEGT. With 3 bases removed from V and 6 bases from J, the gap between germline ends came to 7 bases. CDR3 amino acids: CASSDRADTQYF. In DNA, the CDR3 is TGTGCCAGCAGTGACAGGGCCGATACGCAGTATTTT.

The CDR3 bases are TGTGCCAGCAGTCGAAGGGGACTAGCGGGAGTTTTAGTGCAGTACTTC. This sequence encodes CASSRRGLAGVLVQYF. The chain employs TRBV28 and TRBJ2-7, with TRBD2 matching 14 bases. With 5 bases clipped from V and 9 bases from J, the junction kept 12 bases outside the gene matches. Germline-derived CDR1 and CDR2 are MDHEN and SYDVKM. This CDR3 region has 16 residues.

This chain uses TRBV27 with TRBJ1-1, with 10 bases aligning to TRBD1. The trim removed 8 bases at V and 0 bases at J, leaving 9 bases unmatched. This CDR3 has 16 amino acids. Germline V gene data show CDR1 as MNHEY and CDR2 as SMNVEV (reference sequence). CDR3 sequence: CASQPTGGGLNTEAFF. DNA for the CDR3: TGTGCCAGCCAACCGACAGGGGGCGGACTGAACACTGAAGCTTTCTTT.

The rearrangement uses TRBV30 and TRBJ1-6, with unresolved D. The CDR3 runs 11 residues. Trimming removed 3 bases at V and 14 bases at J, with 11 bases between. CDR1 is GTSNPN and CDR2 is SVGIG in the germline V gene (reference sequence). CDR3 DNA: TGTGCCTGGAGCGACTTATCTTCCCTCCACTTT. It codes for CAWSDLSSLHF.